This TCR beta chain was sequenced for a study of human T cells and chemical hapten exposure (dated by TCRdb to 2020 to 2022). Describing the broader study: Libraries were pooled for sequencing, and variation in per-sample TCR yields was attributed mainly to small differences in library volumes within the pool. Peripheral blood TCR repertoire changes were tracked in vivo in alopecia patients during primary and secondary sensitization to the hapten diphenylcyclopropenone (DPC). For every blood RNA sample, sequencing covered both the TCR alpha and TCR beta chains.

Total RNA was extracted from unfractionated whole blood that had been collected in Tempus Blood RNA tubes. A handful of healthy volunteers acted as controls for TCR sequencing and had blood drawn at day 0, 2 weeks and 6 weeks. Broader findings and caveats from the paper: After repeated subsampling, the strength of the expansion versus patch-test correlation and the threshold at which it became significant changed. DPC sensitization did not change the number of TCRs with a frequency above 1 in 1000, and there was no evidence of changes in global repertoire structure.

Library method: 5' RACE. TCRdb lists the instrument as Illumina MiSeq. Library preparation attached unique molecular identifiers to individual cDNA molecules for quantitative, reproducible TCR counting. Per the authors' processing: Samples had a median of roughly 100,000 TCRs, with a range from about 20,000 to 690,600. V, J and CDR3 annotation of the TCR reads was carried out using the Decombinator software suite. For PS versus PT1 abundance plots, all samples were subsampled to the same number of TCRs (28,000). Expanded TCRs were defined as absent before sensitization and observed at least eight times at the 2-week time point. TCRdb ran its own pipeline on the public reads, namely fastp trimming at Q25 and MiXCR clone calling, and kept in-frame beta chains. Under each unique CDR3 protein, matching rows form one entry showing the most common genes and DNA. These V and J calls are TCRdb output, not the study's own analysis. Across this sample there are about 140,000 distinct CDR3 sequences, with roughly 4.1% seen only once. Approximately 1.4% of the sample lies in the top ten.

V was cut back by 10 bases and J by 7 bases, leaving a gap of 17 bases between them. Reading from cysteine to phenylalanine, the CDR3 counts 13 amino acids. Just the 39-base CDR3 DNA is kept, in frame starting at base 1. CDR1 is given as SNHLY and CDR2 as FYNNEI, both from the germline V gene. A note on this clonotype: No antigen is known for it. Qualities for individual bases were not recorded, and no much larger clone is one base off.

The rearranged chain carries TRBV2 and TRBJ2-1; the best D guess is TRBD2, with 6 bases matching. The TCR sequence derives from a female donor in good health. The sequenced DNA: TGTGCCACCTCAGGACAAAGCGGGAATGAGCAGTTCTTC. Its protein product is CATSGQSGNEQFF.